The 20 T cell receptor beta chains in this list originate from one sample, sequenced in a study of tumor and adjacent non-tumor tissue in lung cancer. The template was RNA from unsorted bulk tissue. TCRbeta libraries were built with three rounds of nested PCR, modified from ARM-PCR. MiXCR was run by TCRdb on the multiplex PCR reads, yielding one entry per CDR3 protein. This sample yields 71,000 or so distinct CDR3 sequences, of which roughly 80% are seen a single time; about 14% belongs to the top ten. Sequenced input: lung tumor tissue. The receptors stem from a woman between 45 and 65 years old with non-small cell lung cancer.

As for this clonotype: One end of the junction is discordant with germline, which a read error may explain. This chain joins TRBV6-2 or TRBV6-3 and TRBJ2-7; the match to TRBD1 covers 7 bases. The J call may be incorrect, as the DNA end agrees better with TRBJ2-1. Germline CDR1 MNHEY, CDR2 SVGEGT. This CDR3 has 16 amino acids. The CDR3 region is CASSYPTTGLGYEQFF. The CDR3 DNA sequence: TGTGCTAGCAGTTACCCGACGACAGGGCTCGGCTACGAGCAGTTCTTC.

This clonotype was counted once. Because it lacks the conserved phenylalanine or tryptophan at the end, this CDR3 is likely a read error. The chain uses TRBV20-1 and TRBJ1-6, with unresolved D. V lost 5 bases to trimming and J lost 3 bases, with 14 bases between them. This CDR3 region has 15 residues. CDR1 and CDR2 from the germline V gene are DFQATT and SNEGSKA (reference sequence). The CDR3 loop is CSAHRDRVYNSPLHY. The CDR3 DNA reads TGCAGTGCTCACCGGGATAGGGTCTATAATTCACCCCTCCACTAT.

In its sample, this clonotype was seen once. At one end the junction does not follow the germline gene, possibly because of a read error. The chain recombines TRBV4-2 with TRBJ1-4, with D hard to call. CDR3 length: 15 residues. Germline CDR1 is LGHNA and CDR2 is YNFKEQ. The CDR3 reads CASRQVQRVGEKLFF. CDR3 DNA: TGTGCCAGCAGGCAAGTCCAGAGGGTCGGGGAAAAACTGTTTTTT.

Ten or more counts support this clonotype. The chain combines TRBV28 with TRBJ2-4; D may correspond to TRBD1 or TRBD2 (5 bases each). Between the trimmed V and J ends, which lost 2 bases and 3 bases, there was a span of 14 bases. The CDR3 sequence is 16 residues long. Germline V lookup: CDR1 MDHEN, CDR2 SYDVKM. In DNA form, the CDR3 reads TGTGCCAGCAGTTTACTGGGACCATCAGTCAAAAACATTCAGTACTTC. Protein: CASSLLGPSVKNIQYF.

This clonotype was detected only a few times. Compared with germline, one end of the junction differs, possibly owing to a read error. The chain carries TRBV20-1 and TRBJ2-7; D is possibly TRBD2 (6 bases). Germline assignment: CDR1 DFQATT and CDR2 SNEGSKA (reference sequence). CDR3 size: 14 residues. As DNA, the CDR3 is TGTAGTGCAGACTCAACCGGGACTGGGCGCGAGCAGTACTTC. As protein: CSADSTGTGREQYF.

The chain employs TRBV12-3 or TRBV12-4 and TRBJ1-2; 9 nucleotides match TRBD1. The J segment lost 3 bases and the V segment lost 7 bases, leaving 6 bases of the junction unmatched. The CDR3 sequence is 14 residues long. The CDR3 loop is CASIGTGTYYGYTF. The CDR3 nucleotides are TGTGCCAGCATCGGGACAGGGACTTACTATGGCTACACCTTC.

Many counts were recorded for this clonotype. The rearrangement joins TRBV30 to TRBJ2-2; no clear D gene. Germline V lookup: CDR1 GTSNPN, CDR2 SVGIG (reference sequence). This CDR3 is 13 amino acids long. Deletions cut 1 base from V and 3 bases from J, with 6 bases between. CDR3 residues: CAWSAVYTGELFF. The DNA for the CDR3 is TGTGCCTGGAGTGCAGTCTACACCGGGGAGCTGTTTTTT.

On this clonotype: One end of the junction is discordant with germline, which a read error may explain. The rearrangement uses TRBV7-8 and TRBJ2-2, with D hard to call. This CDR3 spans 15 amino acids. The germline gives CDR1 SGHVS, CDR2 FQNEAQ. Here the CDR3 DNA reads TGTGCCAACAGCTTCACTAACGCGAACACCGGGGAGCTGTTTTTT. Translated, it gives CANSFTNANTGELFF. Together with reference TRBV7-8 and TRBJ2-2, the CDR3 gives the full variable domain: GAGVSQSPRYKVAKRGQDVALRCDPISGHVSLFWYQQALGQGPEFLTYFQNEAQLDKSGLPSDRFFAERPEGSVSTLKIQRTQQEDSAVYLCANSFTNANTGELFFGEGSRLTVL.

V and J are TRBV29-1 and TRBJ2-1; 10 bases are a match to TRBD2. The trim removed 4 bases at V and 8 bases at J, leaving 8 bases unmatched. CDR1 and CDR2 from the germline V gene are SQVTM and ANQGSEA. The CDR3 sequence is 14 residues long. This CDR3 is CSVVTAGGPYEQFF. CDR3 DNA sequence: TGCAGCGTTGTTACAGCGGGAGGGCCCTATGAGCAGTTCTTC.

The chain employs TRBV28 and TRBJ2-2, with D possibly matching TRBD1 (6 bases). CDR3 length equals 15 residues. V dropped 5 bases and J dropped 14 bases, with 24 bases sitting between them. Germline lookup yields CDR1 MDHEN and CDR2 SYDVKM. The CDR3: CASSAGDKHTGKLFF. For the CDR3, the DNA is TGTGCCAGCAGTGCTGGGGACAAACACACCGGGAAACTGTTTTTT.

A remark on this clonotype: A read error may account for a junction end that differs from germline. The genes are TRBV6-6 and TRBJ2-5; D is ambiguous. Germline assignment: CDR1 MNHNY and CDR2 SVGAGI (reference sequence). The CDR3 loop spans 15 amino acids. CDR3 sequence: CASMPLRNLYEIQYF. The CDR3 bases are TGTGCCAGCATGCCCCTCCGCAACCTGTATGAGATCCAGTACTTC.

Comment on this clonotype: A read error may account for a junction end that differs from germline. The CDR3 loop reads CASSQGTINRPQHF. CDR3 coding DNA: TGTGCCAGCAGCCAAGGGACAATAAATCGGCCCCAGCATTTT. V and J are TRBV4-2 and TRBJ1-5, with a possible D match to TRBD1 (5 bases). The CDR3 runs to 14 residues. Germline V gives CDR1 LGHNA, CDR2 YNFKEQ.

The chain has TRBV6-1 and TRBJ2-1, with 11 bases that match TRBD1. The CDR3 loop spans 16 amino acids. The J segment lost 4 bases and the V segment lost 4 bases, leaving 6 bases of the junction unmatched. Germline assignment: CDR1 MNHNS and CDR2 SASEGT. CDR3 bases: TGTGCCAGCAGTGCATCCGGGACAGGGGGATACAATGAGCAGTTCTTC. This gives the protein CASSASGTGGYNEQFF.

V and J are TRBV20-1 and TRBJ2-2; 10 nucleotides line up with TRBD2. CDR1 and CDR2 from the germline V gene are DFQATT and SNEGSKA (reference sequence). V lost 2 bases, J lost 3 bases, and 6 bases stayed unmatched. The CDR3 is made up of 16 amino acids. DNA of the CDR3: TGCAGTGCTAGAACCGGACTAGCGGTGGACACCGGGGAGCTGTTTTTT. Its protein is CSARTGLAVDTGELFF.

Comments on this clonotype: A read error may account for a junction end that differs from germline. This sequence joins TRBV20-1 and TRBJ2-1; D perhaps matches TRBD1 (5 bases). The CDR3 spans 15 residues. CDR1 is DFQATT, CDR2 SNEGSKA, per germline (reference sequence). Here the CDR3 reads CSARADNRPHNEQFF. In DNA form, the CDR3 reads TGCAGTGCACGGGCGGACAATCGACCCCACAACGAGCAGTTCTTC.

Comments on this clonotype: The CDR3 ends on some other residue instead of the conserved phenylalanine or tryptophan, so this is likely a read error. J is TRBJ2-1 and V is TRBV11-1; no clear D. There are 16 residues in the CDR3. The germline V gene encodes CDR1 SGHAT and CDR2 FQDESV (reference sequence). The ends were cut back, 4 bases at V and 4 bases at J, with 17 bases in the middle. The CDR3 coding sequence is TGTGCCAGCAGCTCGATGGCGGTAGAAGGGTACAATGAGCAGTTCTTA. Translated, it gives CASSSMAVEGYNEQFL.

For this clonotype: At one end, the junction sequence differs from germline, possibly due to a read error. CDR3: CASGPWASGPYEQCF. CDR3 coding DNA: TGTGCCAGCGGCCCTTGGGCTAGCGGTCCCTACGAGCAGTGCTTC. This rearrangement joins TRBV11-2 to TRBJ2-7, with 7 nucleotides matching TRBD2. The CDR3 extends over 15 amino acids. CDR1 SGHAT and CDR2 FQNNGV come from the germline V gene.

Worth noting for this clonotype: One end of the junction does not line up with germline, which may come from a read error. This chain links TRBV12-3 or TRBV12-4 with TRBJ1-5; D may be TRBD1 (6 bases). This CDR3 is built from 12 residues. CDR3 residues: CASCFLGQPQHF. CDR3 coding DNA: TGTGCCAGCTGTTTTCTGGGACAACCCCAGCATTTT.

The table lists this clonotype with a count of one. One end of the junction fails to match germline, which may point to a read error. J is TRBJ2-1 and V is TRBV14; 8 nucleotides align to TRBD2. The CDR3 spans 16 residues. CDR1 is SGHDN and CDR2 is FVKESK in the germline V gene. The CDR3 spells CTSSQDRVAGRDVQFF. In DNA, the CDR3 is TGTACCAGCAGCCAAGATCGGGTAGCGGGAAGGGATGTGCAGTTCTTC. The whole variable domain, filled in from reference TRBV14 and TRBJ2-1, reads EAGVTQFPSHSVIEKGQTVTLRCDPISGHDNLYWYRRVMGKEIKFLLHFVKESKQDESGMPNNRFLAERTGGTYSTLKVQPAELEDSGVYFCTSSQDRVAGRDVQFFGPGTRLTVL.

With regard to this clonotype: One junction end does not reproduce the germline sequence, and a read error may be involved. V is TRBV14 and J is TRBJ2-2, with 7 bases identical to TRBD2. From germline, CDR1 is SGHDN and CDR2 FVKESK. The CDR3 has 16 residues. Here the CDR3 reads CVSSHTSVRITGELFF. The CDR3 DNA sequence: TGTGTCAGCAGCCATACTAGCGTGAGGATCACCGGGGAGCTGTTTTTT.